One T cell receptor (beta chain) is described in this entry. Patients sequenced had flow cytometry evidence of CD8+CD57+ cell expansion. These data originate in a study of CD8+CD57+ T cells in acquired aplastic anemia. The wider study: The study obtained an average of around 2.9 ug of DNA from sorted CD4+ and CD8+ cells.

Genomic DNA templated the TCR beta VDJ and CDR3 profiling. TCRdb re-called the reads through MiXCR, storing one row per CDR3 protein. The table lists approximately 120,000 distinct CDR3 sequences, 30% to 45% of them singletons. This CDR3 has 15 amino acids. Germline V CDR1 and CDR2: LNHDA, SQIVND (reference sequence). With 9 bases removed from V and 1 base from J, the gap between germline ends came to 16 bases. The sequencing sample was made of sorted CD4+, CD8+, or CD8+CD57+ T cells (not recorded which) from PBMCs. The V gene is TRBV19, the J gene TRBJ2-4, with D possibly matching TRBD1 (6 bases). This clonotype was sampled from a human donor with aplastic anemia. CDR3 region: CASSSAQGAKNIQYF. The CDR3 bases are TGTGCCAGCAGTTCGGCCCAGGGGGCCAAAAACATTCAGTACTTC.